One and the same sample provided the 27 T cell receptor beta chains below, sequenced in a study of shared clonotypes between healthy human individuals (dated by TCRdb to the early 2020s). To prepare the library, the immunoSEQ multiplex PCR assay was applied. What TCRdb holds here is the immuneACCESS table cut down to in-frame rearrangements. Part of the clones is not present; checked against another copy, under half of the missing clones reflect an unresolved V gene, and the others are unexplained. The sample table contains millions of clones; only one count was recorded for just over 90% of them. Of the sample, about 0.13% falls within the top ten clones. The specimen sequenced was naive CD4+ T cells sorted from blood. The sample's cell subset or site label is to be understood as: CD45RA+ positively selected. Every receptor here comes from a man younger than 35 in good health.

The gene calls are TRBV5-1 and TRBJ2-5; D ambiguous. Germline-derived CDR1 and CDR2 are SGHRS and YFSETQ. The CDR3 has 13 amino acids. V was clipped by 4 bases and J by 7 bases, with 14 bases between them. CDR3 sequence reads: CASSIGPGGTQYF. For the CDR3, the DNA is TGCGCCAGCAGCATCGGACCCGGTGGGACCCAGTACTTC.

The CDR3 sequence: CASTRAGETDTQYF. As DNA, the CDR3 is TGCGCCAGCACCAGAGCGGGAGAGACAGATACGCAGTATTTT. V gene TRBV5-1 combines with J gene TRBJ2-3; 8 bases are a match to TRBD2. Germline V gives CDR1 SGHRS, CDR2 YFSETQ. The CDR3 totals 14 residues. Trimming at V came to 6 bases and at J to 3 bases, leaving 6 bases not matched to a gene.

The DNA of the CDR3 is TGTGCCAGCGGGGTAGGCCAGCCCCAGCATTTT. This codes for CASGVGQPQHF. V is TRBV6-5 and J is TRBJ1-5; no definite D call. V was trimmed by 8 bases and J by 7 bases, leaving 9 bases between them. The CDR3 loop spans 11 amino acids. Per germline, CDR1 MNHEY and CDR2 SVGAGI.

Turning to this clone: Other DNA sequences in this sample translate to the same CDR3. This sequence joins TRBV7-9 and TRBJ1-1; the D gene is possibly TRBD1 (6 bases). This CDR3 is built from 14 residues. Looked up from germline, CDR1 is SEHNR and CDR2 is FQNEAQ (reference sequence). Trimming shortened V by 5 bases and J by 3 bases, and 13 bases separated the two germline ends. The CDR3 reads CASSLQGTDTEAFF. CDR3 DNA: TGTGCCAGCAGCCTCCAGGGGACGGACACTGAAGCTTTCTTT.

J is TRBJ2-3 and V is TRBV4-2, with 14 nucleotides matching TRBD2. Germline loops: CDR1 LGHNA, CDR2 YNFKEQ. The CDR3 is 19 residues long. The junction had 6 bases not matched to a gene; V was cut back by 1 base and J by 0 bases. This CDR3 is CASSQVPGLAGASTDTQYF. For the CDR3, the DNA is TGTGCCAGCAGCCAAGTCCCGGGACTAGCGGGGGCTAGCACAGATACGCAGTATTTT.

Of note for this clone: This specimen includes other DNA sequences encoding the same CDR3. The CDR3 bases are TGTGCCAGCAGCTTAAGCCAGGGGAGCACTGAAGCTTTCTTT. Its protein product is CASSLSQGSTEAFF. The chain employs TRBV7-9 and TRBJ1-1, with a possible D match to TRBD1 (6 bases). CDR1 SEHNR and CDR2 FQNEAQ come from the germline V gene (reference sequence). Trimming removed 2 bases at V and 4 bases at J, with 11 bases between. This CDR3 spans 14 amino acids.

About this clone: The sample has other DNA sequences that encode this CDR3 too. The rearrangement joins TRBV5-1 to TRBJ1-5, with 9 bases that match TRBD1. J gave up 2 bases and V 4 bases, and 4 bases lay outside the gene matches. This CDR3 is built from 15 residues. The germline V gene encodes CDR1 SGHRS and CDR2 YFSETQ. For the CDR3, the DNA is TGCGCCAGCAGCCAGACAGGGGGGGGCAATCAGCCCCAGCATTTT. This codes for CASSQTGGGNQPQHF.

V is TRBV19 and J is TRBJ2-7, with D maybe TRBD2 (6 bases). Deletions cut 3 bases from V and 3 bases from J, with 15 bases between. Germline V gene lookup returns CDR1 LNHDA and CDR2 SQIVND (reference sequence). The length of the CDR3 is 15 residues. The CDR3 spells CASSMRGSTDYEQYF. The CDR3 coding sequence is TGTGCCAGTAGTATGCGGGGATCGACAGACTACGAGCAGTACTTC.

The J gene is TRBJ2-3, the V gene TRBV5-1, with D perhaps TRBD2 (7 bases). The CDR3 has 15 amino acids. With 4 bases removed from V and 2 bases from J, the gap between germline ends came to 14 bases. CDR1 and CDR2 (germline): SGHRS, YFSETQ. The CDR3 is CASSPVGGHTDTQYF. The CDR3 DNA is TGCGCCAGCAGCCCCGTGGGGGGGCACACAGATACGCAGTATTTT.

The gene calls are TRBV9 and TRBJ1-1; D is perhaps TRBD1 (5 bases). Germline lookup yields CDR1 SGDLS and CDR2 YYNGEE. V was cut by 4 bases and J by 1 base, with 14 bases left in between. The CDR3 has 15 residues. The CDR3 sequence: CASSISGRGNTEAFF. Here the CDR3 DNA reads TGTGCCAGCAGCATTTCGGGACGGGGGAACACTGAAGCTTTCTTT.

The chain uses TRBV10-2 and TRBJ1-3; D is possibly TRBD1 (5 bases). V lost 6 bases to trimming and J lost 2 bases, with 8 bases between them. CDR3 length: 13 residues. The germline gives CDR1 WSHSY, CDR2 SAAADI. Here the CDR3 reads CASSPGPGNTIYF. The CDR3 DNA follows: TGCGCCAGCAGCCCAGGGCCTGGAAACACCATATATTTT.

The CDR3 sequence: CASIPQGANTGELFF. CDR3 DNA sequence: TGTGCCAGCATTCCACAGGGGGCCAACACCGGGGAGCTGTTTTTT. The rearrangement joins TRBV6-1 to TRBJ2-2, with 9 bases that match TRBD1. J gave up 2 bases and V 7 bases, and 5 bases lay outside the gene matches. This CDR3 is 15 amino acids long. The V gene's germline CDR1 is MNHNS and CDR2 SASEGT.

The J gene is TRBJ2-5, the V gene TRBV9; D may be TRBD1 (6 bases). The germline CDR1 and CDR2 sequences are SGDLS and YYNGEE. CDR3 size: 13 residues. V was trimmed by 4 bases and J by 1 base, leaving 8 bases between them. The CDR3 sequence is CASSLGGQETQYF. The CDR3 DNA is TGTGCCAGCAGCCTAGGGGGCCAAGAGACCCAGTACTTC.

This rearrangement joins TRBV29-1 to TRBJ2-7; D remains unclear. This CDR3 spans 12 amino acids. The germline gives CDR1 SQVTM, CDR2 ANQGSEA. V was shortened by 6 bases and J by 5 bases, with 14 bases between the two germline ends. The CDR3 sequence is CSVGPGTHEQYF. The CDR3 nucleotides read TGCAGCGTGGGCCCAGGCACCCACGAGCAGTACTTC.

The DNA of the CDR3 is TGTGCCAGCAGAGATACCGCCAGGTGGGACACTGAAGCTTTCTTT. The encoded protein is CASRDTARWDTEAFF. This chain connects TRBV6-5 to TRBJ1-1; no firm D call. Germline CDR1 reads MNHEY; CDR2 reads SVGAGI. The CDR3 is 15 residues long. The V end was cut by 6 bases, the J end by 3 bases, with 17 bases between.

The V and J genes are TRBV7-2 and TRBJ2-7; D unresolved. V was pared by 1 base and J by 7 bases, with 5 bases between. This CDR3 has 11 amino acids. The germline V gene encodes CDR1 SGHTA and CDR2 FQGNSA. This CDR3 is CASSLDLEQYF. DNA of the CDR3: TGTGCCAGCAGCTTAGACCTAGAGCAGTACTTC. Full variable domain (rest looked up from reference TRBV7-2 and TRBJ2-7): GAGVSQSPSNKVTEKGKDVELRCDPISGHTALYWYRQSLGQGLEFLIYFQGNSAPDKSGLPSDRFSAERTGGSVSTLTIQRTQQEDSAVYLCASSLDLEQYFGPGTRLTVT.

This rearrangement joins TRBV30 to TRBJ1-5; D unresolved. There are 13 residues in the CDR3. With 2 bases removed from V and 5 bases from J, the gap between germline ends came to 10 bases. Per germline, CDR1 GTSNPN and CDR2 SVGIG (reference sequence). CDR3 sequence (DNA): TGTGCCTGGAGTACGGGAAGAGATCAGCCCCAGCATTTT. Protein sequence: CAWSTGRDQPQHF.

This clone was recorded only once. The chain recombines TRBV7-3 with TRBJ2-1, with D unresolved. Trimming removed 1 base from V and 0 bases from J, with 10 bases in between. From germline, CDR1 is SGHTA and CDR2 FQGTGA. CDR3 length: 16 residues. DNA of the CDR3: TGTGCCAGCAGCTTAAGTCACTATAGCTCCTACAATGAGCAGTTCTTC. It codes for CASSLSHYSSYNEQFF. The full variable domain, rest sourced from reference TRBV7-3 and TRBJ2-1, is GAGVSQTPSNKVTEKGKYVELRCDPISGHTALYWYRQSLGQGPEFLIYFQGTGAADDSGLPNDRFFAVRPEGSVSTLKIQRTERGDSAVYLCASSLSHYSSYNEQFFGPGTRLTVL.

The chain combines TRBV4-3 with TRBJ2-5; D gene uncertain. V was clipped by 1 base and J by 9 bases, with 12 bases between them. Germline CDR1 LGHNA, CDR2 YSLEER. This CDR3 has 13 residues. This CDR3 is CASSQGWAEAQYF. CDR3 DNA: TGCGCCAGCAGCCAAGGCTGGGCCGAGGCCCAGTACTTC.

The rearrangement links TRBV5-1 to TRBJ1-2, with D hard to call. Trimming took 1 base from V and 4 from J, leaving 8 bases between them. The V gene's germline CDR1 is SGHRS and CDR2 YFSETQ. The CDR3 is 13 residues long. The CDR3, as DNA: TGCGCCAGCAGCTTGAATGACTTCTATGGCTACACCTTC. This translates into CASSLNDFYGYTF.

Comment on this clone: Other DNA sequences in this specimen translate into the identical CDR3. V and J are TRBV10-3 and TRBJ2-7; D unresolved. CDR3 length equals 13 residues. CDR1 is ENHRY, CDR2 SYGVKD, per germline. V was trimmed by 3 bases and J by 1 base, leaving 7 bases between them. Here the CDR3 DNA reads TGTGCCATCAGTGACCTCCGGTCCTACGAGCAGTACTTC. Its translation: CAISDLRSYEQYF.

This clone was counted only a few times. V usage is TRBV19 and J usage is TRBJ1-2; D gene uncertain. The ends were cut back, 5 bases at V and 4 bases at J, with 8 bases in the middle. CDR1 and CDR2 from the germline V gene are LNHDA and SQIVND (reference sequence). The CDR3 length is 12 residues. The CDR3 loop reads CASSAETYGYTF. CDR3 nucleotides: TGTGCCAGTAGTGCCGAGACCTATGGCTACACCTTC.

The V and J genes are TRBV6-6 and TRBJ2-5; the match to TRBD1 covers 8 bases. The V gene end was trimmed by 0 bases and the J gene end by 0 bases; junction bases not matched to a gene: 0. Germline V gene lookup returns CDR1 MNHNY and CDR2 SVGAGI (reference sequence). The CDR3 contains 15 residues. The DNA for the CDR3 is TGTGCCAGCAGTTACTCGGACAGGGACCAAGAGACCCAGTACTTC. It specifies CASSYSDRDQETQYF.

The rearrangement uses TRBV19 and TRBJ2-2; possibly TRBD2 for D (5 bases). The CDR3 is 14 amino acids. Trimming took 2 bases from V and 5 from J, leaving 9 bases between them. Germline V lookup: CDR1 LNHDA, CDR2 SQIVND (reference sequence). The CDR3 reads CASSINPGTGELFF. The CDR3 DNA reads as TGTGCCAGTAGTATAAATCCGGGAACCGGGGAGCTGTTTTTT.

The chain has TRBV11-2 and TRBJ2-1, with 8 bases lining up with TRBD2. This CDR3 is built from 17 residues. Germline lookup yields CDR1 SGHAT and CDR2 FQNNGV. V dropped 1 base and J dropped 2; count of bases not matched to a gene: 7. The CDR3 DNA sequence: TGTGCCAGCAGCTTAGTGCTAGCGGGCTCCCCCTACAATGAGCAGTTCTTC. Residues: CASSLVLAGSPYNEQFF.

CDR3 residues: CASKRQGERTDTQYF. For the CDR3, the DNA is TGTGCCAGCAAACGACAGGGGGAAAGGACAGATACGCAGTATTTT. The chain recombines TRBV27 with TRBJ2-3, with 9 bases lining up with TRBD1. CDR1 and CDR2 from the germline V gene are MNHEY and SMNVEV (reference sequence). The CDR3 is 15 amino acids. After removal of 7 bases from V and 3 bases from J, the junction contained 8 bases not matched to a gene.

The V gene is TRBV2, the J gene TRBJ2-5; 9 nucleotides line up with TRBD2. CDR3 length: 18 residues. The V and J ends lost 2 bases and 4 bases, in that order; junction bases with no gene match: 14. Per germline, CDR1 SNHLY and CDR2 FYNNEI. CDR3 bases: TGTGCCAGCAGTGAATCAGGAGGCGGGAGGGGTCCTGGAGAGACCCAGTACTTC. Translating gives CASSESGGGRGPGETQYF.